This entry lists 25 T cell receptor beta chains sequenced from one sample in a study of T cells in Graves' hyperthyroidism and ophthalmopathy. Researchers took RNA transcripts and amplified the TCR beta CDR3 regions from them. Primed by the HTBI set, a first-round RT-PCR was run on the TCR CDR3. TCRdb processed the multiplex PCR reads anew with MiXCR; each CDR3 protein has one entry. The sample carries roughly 350,000 distinct CDR3 sequences, approximately 15% recorded once. Source material: blood. These receptors were obtained from a woman aged 25 to 39 with Graves' hyperthyroidism.

In its sample, this clonotype was seen a few times. V and J are TRBV20-1 and TRBJ2-3, with a weak D call TRBD2 (5 bases). There are 12 residues in the CDR3. Trimming left V 6 bases short and J 1 base short, with 8 bases between. Germline loops: CDR1 DFQATT, CDR2 SNEGSKA (reference sequence). The CDR3 coding sequence is TGCAGTGCGAGGGCCGGCACAGATACGCAGTATTTT. It specifies CSARAGTDTQYF.

This clonotype was observed many times. The gene calls are TRBV2 and TRBJ1-4; D gene unclear. The CDR3 covers 11 residues. The germline CDR1 and CDR2 sequences are SNHLY and FYNNEI. Trimming pared 10 bases from V and 8 bases from J, leaving 11 bases between. The CDR3 DNA reads as TGTGCCACTTTCGGCGGGGAAAAACTGTTTTTT. Its translation: CATFGGEKLFF.

Ten or more counts support this clonotype. V is TRBV28 and J is TRBJ1-5; TRBD1 is a possible D gene (5 bases). V was trimmed by 4 bases and J by 6 bases, leaving 7 bases between them. This CDR3 has 12 amino acids. CDR1 and CDR2 (germline): MDHEN, SYDVKM. As DNA, the CDR3 is TGTGCCAGCAGTTCCCAGGGTCAGCCCCAGCATTTT. Protein product: CASSSQGQPQHF.

This sequence joins TRBV29-1 and TRBJ1-2; a weak D match, TRBD1 (6 bases). With 7 bases removed from V and 4 bases from J, the gap between germline ends came to 16 bases. Germline V gene sequence: CDR1 SQVTM, CDR2 ANQGSEA. The CDR3 has 13 residues. The CDR3 region has the DNA TGCAGCGCAAAGGGGGTGGCAGCCTATGGCTACACCTTC. Translation gives CSAKGVAAYGYTF.

The rearrangement joins TRBV28 to TRBJ2-3, with a tentative D call TRBD1 (6 bases). CDR1 is MDHEN and CDR2 is SYDVKM in the germline V gene. V shed 1 base and J shed 2 bases, with 10 bases lying between them. This CDR3 contains 15 residues. The CDR3 region is CASSLLGAPTDTQYF. For the CDR3, the DNA is TGTGCCAGCAGTTTATTGGGGGCCCCCACAGATACGCAGTATTTT.

This clonotype was found many times. The chain employs TRBV28 and TRBJ2-7; D assignment may be TRBD1 or TRBD2 (5 bases each). The CDR3 sequence is 14 residues long. From germline, CDR1 is MDHEN and CDR2 SYDVKM. Between the trimmed V and J ends, which lost 5 bases and 6 bases, there was a span of 17 bases. The CDR3: CASSPGGTLGEQYF. As DNA, the CDR3 is TGTGCCAGCAGTCCTGGGGGTACCCTCGGCGAGCAGTACTTC.

V and J are TRBV25-1 and TRBJ2-2; possible D gene TRBD2, 6 bases. Germline CDR1 reads MGHDK; CDR2 reads SYGVNS. This CDR3 comprises 17 residues. Trimming removed 8 bases at V and 5 bases at J, with 24 bases between. CDR3 sequence: CASLDARSGVRTGELFF. In DNA, the CDR3 is TGTGCCAGCCTCGACGCCCGATCGGGAGTACGAACCGGGGAGCTGTTTTTT.

In its sample, this clonotype was seen a few times. The chain links TRBV3-1 to TRBJ2-5; no reliable D call. The germline CDR1 and CDR2 sequences are LGHDT and YNNKEL (reference sequence). V gave up 0 bases and J gave up 5 bases, with 16 bases separating them. The CDR3 extends over 16 amino acids. In nucleotides, the CDR3 is TGTGCCAGCAGCCAAGATCTTCAGACTCGGGTGGAGACCCAGTACTTC. Amino acid sequence: CASSQDLQTRVETQYF.

This clonotype was seen more than once but under ten times. The gene calls are TRBV7-2 and TRBJ1-5, with 7 bases lining up with TRBD1. CDR1 is SGHTA, CDR2 FQGNSA, per germline. The V segment lost 3 bases and the J segment 5 bases; nucleotides outside the gene matches: 4. This CDR3 contains 14 residues. For the CDR3, the DNA is TGTGCCAGCAGCTTGACAGGGACCCATCAGCCCCAGCATTTT. As protein: CASSLTGTHQPQHF.

This clonotype was counted a few times. The chain has TRBV6-5 and TRBJ2-7; TRBD1 matches 10 bases. The CDR3 has 15 amino acids. The germline V gene encodes CDR1 MNHEY and CDR2 SVGAGI. J was trimmed by 5 bases and V by 2 bases; bases with no gene match: 6. CDR3 in DNA: TGTGCCAGCAGTTACCCCGGGACAGGGGCCCACGAGCAGTACTTC. Translation: CASSYPGTGAHEQYF.

This clonotype was counted only a few times. This chain joins TRBV11-1 and TRBJ2-2; D is ambiguous. Trimming took 1 base from V and 6 from J, leaving 18 bases between them. The CDR3 is 17 residues long. Germline values: CDR1 SGHAT, CDR2 FQDESV (reference sequence). The CDR3 DNA reads as TGTGCCAGCAGCTTAGTACTCCTACATCACGGCCCCGGGGAGCTGTTTTTT. It encodes CASSLVLLHHGPGELFF.

This clonotype was detected ten times or more. The genes are TRBV6-1 and TRBJ2-5; 10 bases fit TRBD1. Per germline, CDR1 MNHNS and CDR2 SASEGT. The CDR3 spans 13 residues. V shed 6 bases and J 13 bases; nucleotides not matched to a gene: 11. Written as DNA, the CDR3 is TGTGCCAGCAGGACCACCGGGACAGGGGTCCCGTACTTC. Its protein is CASRTTGTGVPYF.

The chain carries TRBV10-3 and TRBJ2-2, with no clear D. Looked up from germline, CDR1 is ENHRY and CDR2 is SYGVKD. The CDR3 is 13 amino acids. The V gene lost 6 bases and the J gene lost 7 bases, with 12 bases spanning the gap. The CDR3 here is CAISASWNGELFF. The CDR3 nucleotides are TGTGCCATCAGCGCCTCTTGGAACGGGGAGCTGTTTTTT.

The chain recombines TRBV9 with TRBJ2-7; the match to TRBD2 covers 12 bases. J gave up 5 bases and V 3 bases, and 12 bases lay outside the gene matches. Germline lookup yields CDR1 SGDLS and CDR2 YYNGEE. This CDR3 comprises 17 residues. CDR3 region: CASSGFPSGRVLDEQYF. CDR3 in DNA: TGTGCCAGCAGCGGATTTCCTAGCGGGAGGGTATTGGACGAGCAGTACTTC.

The chain couples TRBV29-1 to TRBJ2-1; possible D gene TRBD1, 5 bases. Trimming left V 3 bases short and J 0 bases short, with 15 bases between. In germline, CDR1 is SQVTM, CDR2 ANQGSEA. This CDR3 has 16 amino acids. CDR3: CSVDPSSRGSYNEQFF. The DNA for the CDR3 is TGCAGCGTTGACCCATCCAGTAGGGGCTCCTACAATGAGCAGTTCTTC.

There are many counts of this clonotype. This sequence joins TRBV28 and TRBJ1-2; no firm D call. This CDR3 is 15 amino acids long. Per germline, CDR1 MDHEN and CDR2 SYDVKM. The ends were cut back, 0 bases at V and 7 bases at J, with 15 bases in the middle. The DNA of the CDR3 is TGTGCCAGCAGTTTATGGGGGAGTAAGGTCTTTGGCTACACCTTC. It encodes CASSLWGSKVFGYTF.

This clonotype was picked up many times. The chain uses TRBV6-1 and TRBJ1-2; D is perhaps TRBD1 (6 bases). In germline, CDR1 is MNHNS, CDR2 SASEGT. The CDR3 sequence is 15 residues long. V was trimmed by 6 bases and J by 7 bases, leaving 21 bases between them. The CDR3 coding sequence is TGTGCCAGCAGAAAAACAGGGCCTACGTCGAGTGGCTACACCTTC. Translated, it gives CASRKTGPTSSGYTF.

This clonotype was picked up a small number of times. The rearrangement uses TRBV11-2 and TRBJ1-2, with 10 bases aligning to TRBD1. V shed 5 bases, J shed 8 bases, and the junction held 8 bases outside the gene matches. The germline CDR1 and CDR2 sequences are SGHAT and FQNNGV. The length of the CDR3 is 14 residues. The CDR3 is CASSPGQGGRGYTF. CDR3 in DNA: TGTGCCAGCAGCCCAGGACAGGGGGGAAGAGGCTACACCTTC.

In its sample, this clonotype ranks as medium-sized. This chain uses TRBV11-2 with TRBJ2-7; D not resolved. The ends were cut back, 1 base at V and 3 bases at J, with 10 bases in the middle. Germline V gene sequence: CDR1 SGHAT, CDR2 FQNNGV. The CDR3 loop spans 14 amino acids. The CDR3, as DNA: TGTGCCAGCAGCTTAGGTGCAGCCGACTACGAGCAGTACTTC. This encodes CASSLGAADYEQYF.

This clonotype was counted many times. The J gene is TRBJ2-3, the V gene TRBV28, with a possible D match to TRBD1 (5 bases). The V and J ends lost 3 bases and 4 bases respectively, with 14 bases between them. Germline CDR1 MDHEN, CDR2 SYDVKM. The CDR3 covers 15 residues. The CDR3 DNA follows: TGTGCCAGCAGTTTTGGGCAGGGCAATGCAGATACGCAGTATTTT. It translates to CASSFGQGNADTQYF.

This clonotype was recorded a few times. A much more abundant neighbour one base away suggests this may be a read error. The CDR3 nucleotides read TGTGCCAGCAGCAAAAGCTCCTACGAGCAGTACTTC. Encoded protein: CASSKSSYEQYF. The J gene is TRBJ2-7, the V gene TRBV5-4; D is ambiguous. The CDR3 sequence is 12 residues long. In germline, CDR1 is SGHNT, CDR2 YYREEE (reference sequence). The ends were cut back, 4 bases at V and 0 bases at J, with 5 bases in the middle.

This clonotype was observed at least ten times. The rearrangement links TRBV28 to TRBJ2-7, with a tentative D call TRBD2 (6 bases). The germline gives CDR1 MDHEN, CDR2 SYDVKM. Between the trimmed V and J ends, which lost 7 bases and 4 bases, there was a span of 20 bases. The CDR3 extends over 15 amino acids. This CDR3 is CASISPRDSGYEQYF. The CDR3 DNA sequence: TGTGCCAGCATCTCGCCCCGGGACTCCGGTTACGAGCAGTACTTC.

This clonotype was picked up many times. The chain's CDR3 is CATQGESAYNEQFF. Written as DNA, the CDR3 is TGTGCCACCCAGGGGGAGTCTGCCTACAATGAGCAGTTCTTC. The rearrangement links TRBV7-9 to TRBJ2-1; 7 bases fit TRBD1. This CDR3 spans 14 amino acids. Germline V lookup: CDR1 SEHNR, CDR2 FQNEAQ (reference sequence). V lost 10 bases to trimming and J lost 2 bases; unmatched junction nucleotides: 8.

Worth noting for this clonotype: A clone one base away is much larger, so this may be a read error. The chain combines TRBV20-1 with TRBJ2-1; TRBD2 matches 9 bases. Germline CDR1 and CDR2: DFQATT and SNEGSKA (reference sequence). This CDR3 region has 17 residues. The V and J ends lost 0 bases and 10 bases, in that order; junction bases with no gene match: 16. The CDR3: CSARDPVVAGGPYEQFF. The CDR3, as DNA: TGCAGTGCTAGAGATCCCGTGGTTGCGGGAGGGCCGTACGAGCAGTTCTTC.

The gene calls are TRBV3-1 and TRBJ2-5; a weak D match, TRBD2 (5 bases). V lost 7 bases to trimming and J lost 1 base, with 25 bases between them. The CDR3 loop spans 18 amino acids. CDR1 LGHDT and CDR2 YNNKEL come from the germline V gene (reference sequence). CDR3 sequence (DNA): TGTGCCAGCAACACACCCGTTTCTATGGGAGTGATCCAAGAGACCCAGTACTTC. Protein product: CASNTPVSMGVIQETQYF.